This record looks at one T cell receptor beta chain sequence and its context. The data originate from a study of memory CD4+ T cells and cytomegalovirus serostatus. CDR3 length: 12 residues. J was trimmed by 8 bases and V by 8 bases; bases with no gene match: 9. Per germline, CDR1 SQVTM and CDR2 ANQGSEA. The sort gate was single viable CD3+CD4+CD8-CD45RO+ cells for memory CD4+ T cells. Assay used: immunoSEQ multiplex PCR; TCRdb lists only in-frame clones, some missing. Seen here are around 40,000 clones, roughly 80% observed once, and the top ten hold 0.65% to 0.85%. The rearrangement uses TRBV29-1 and TRBJ2-1; 7 bases map to TRBD1. The sequence was obtained from an adult in good health and CMV-seronegative. The sample was memory CD4+ T cells from blood. The CDR3 DNA sequence: TGCAGCTACGGGAACAGGGGCGATGAGCAGTTCTTC. Its translation: CSYGNRGDEQFF.